This T cell receptor (beta chain) appears in the sequencing data of a study of blood T cell repertoires in COVID-19 (TCRdb year 2020). With regard to the full study: The collaborator samples originated in the United States, Italy and Spain and spanned the acute and convalescent phases of COVID-19. Nearly every sample came with metadata listing a de-identified subject ID, COVID-19 status, age in years and sex. The samples were drawn from two sources: the first 160 participants of the ongoing ImmuneRACE study, and 1,000 to 1,500 subjects contributed by 6 global collaborators. The repertoires were released in a freely available public database intended as a resource for research on the immune response to SARS-CoV-2. Where available, HLA class I and class II types were obtained from metadata supplied by the sample provider rather than from assay-based typing. The prospective study material was composed of cDNA or gDNA derived from T cells, B-cell-depleted T cells, or PBMCs. Deeply sampled blood TCRbeta repertoires from subjects exposed to, actively infected with, or recovered from COVID-19 were included in the dataset. What the authors observed across the whole study: Clinical and demographic metadata were provided uncurated, with the amount varying by source and participant.

TCRbeta CDR3 regions were amplified from genomic DNA by means of the immunoSEQ Assay, a bias-controlled multiplex PCR. On the study's bioinformatics: Within the assay, amplification of reference gene primers was used to estimate how many nucleated cells each sample contained. Sequence reads were collapsed and filtered to measure the absolute abundance of every unique TCRbeta CDR3 rearrangement. For each sample, productive Simpson clonality was calculated as the square root of Simpson's diversity index over productive rearrangements. TCRdb provides this immuneACCESS table in a form limited to in-frame rearrangements. Some clones are lacking; in checked studies, under half of them reflect an unresolved V gene, and why the rest are absent is not known. That table is the source of V, J and clone size, and D and trimming were worked out from the DNA. The sample table contains 150,000 to 200,000 clones; only one count was recorded for 80% to 90% of them. Around 12% of the sample is held by the ten biggest clonotypes.

In Seattle, one collaborating source enrolled patients while the infection was active and tracked those patients longitudinally over the course of disease. Each collaborating institution followed its own protocols to collect whole blood in K2EDTA tubes. For TCRbeta analysis, collaborators shipped samples in one of three forms: frozen whole blood, isolated PBMCs, or DNA extracted from either of those sample types. Including cysteine and phenylalanine, the CDR3 has 15 amino acids. Left in the record is the CDR3 DNA by itself, 45 bases read in frame from the first base. The junction shows trimming of 6 bases on V and 4 bases on J, and the gene matches do not reach 11 bases of it. CDR1 and CDR2 were assigned from the germline V gene as MNHEY and SVGAGI. As to this clone: Its antigen is not yet known. No base-level quality is on record; no much larger clone is a single base apart.

Sequencing was carried out using peripheral blood. The chain uses TRBV6-5 and TRBJ1-1; the central 7 bases match TRBD1. This sequence was found in a woman in her seventies with COVID-19, enrolled during active disease. The CDR3 protein is CASSRRDSRSTEAFF. The DNA sequence is as follows: TGTGCCAGCAGCCGCCGGGACAGTAGAAGCACTGAAGCTTTCTTT.